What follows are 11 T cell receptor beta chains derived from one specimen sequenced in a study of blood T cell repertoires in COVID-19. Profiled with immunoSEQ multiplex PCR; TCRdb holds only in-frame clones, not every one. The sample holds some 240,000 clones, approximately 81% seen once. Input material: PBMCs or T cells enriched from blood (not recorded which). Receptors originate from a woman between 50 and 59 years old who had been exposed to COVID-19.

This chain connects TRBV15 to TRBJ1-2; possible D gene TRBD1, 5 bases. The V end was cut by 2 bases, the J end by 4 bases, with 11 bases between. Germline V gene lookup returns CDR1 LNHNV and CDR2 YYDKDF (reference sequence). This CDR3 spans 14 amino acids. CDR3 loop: CATSRTTAIYGYTF. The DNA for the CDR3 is TGTGCCACCAGCAGAACGACAGCAATCTATGGCTACACCTTC.

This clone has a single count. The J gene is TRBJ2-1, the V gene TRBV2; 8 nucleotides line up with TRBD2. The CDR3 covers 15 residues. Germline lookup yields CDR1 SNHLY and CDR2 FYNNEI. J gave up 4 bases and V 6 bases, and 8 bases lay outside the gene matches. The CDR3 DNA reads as TGTGCCAGCAGAGCGAGCGGGGGACTTTACAATGAGCAGTTCTTC. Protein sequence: CASRASGGLYNEQFF.

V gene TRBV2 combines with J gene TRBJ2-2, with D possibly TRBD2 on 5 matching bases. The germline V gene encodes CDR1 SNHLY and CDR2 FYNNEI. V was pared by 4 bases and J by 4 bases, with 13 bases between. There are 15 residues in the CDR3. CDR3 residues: CASSGVAEVTGELFF. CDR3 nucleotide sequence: TGTGCCAGCAGTGGGGTCGCGGAGGTCACCGGGGAGCTGTTTTTT.

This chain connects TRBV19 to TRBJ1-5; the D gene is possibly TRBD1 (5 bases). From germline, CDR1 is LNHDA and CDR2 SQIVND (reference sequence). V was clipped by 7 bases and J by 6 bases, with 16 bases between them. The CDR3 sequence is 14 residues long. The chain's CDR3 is CASKLQEGGQPQHF. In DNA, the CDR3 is TGTGCCAGTAAGTTACAGGAGGGAGGTCAGCCCCAGCATTTT. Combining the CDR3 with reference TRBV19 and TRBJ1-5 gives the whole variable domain DGGITQSPKYLFRKEGQNVTLSCEQNLNHDAMYWYRQDPGQGLRLIYYSQIVNDFQKGDIAEGYSVSREKKESFPLTVTSAQKNPTAFYLCASKLQEGGQPQHFGDGTRLSIL.

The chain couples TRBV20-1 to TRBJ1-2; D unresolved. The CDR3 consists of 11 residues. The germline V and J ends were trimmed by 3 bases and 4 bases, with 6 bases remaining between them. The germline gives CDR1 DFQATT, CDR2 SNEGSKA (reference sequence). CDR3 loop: CSASGFYGYTF. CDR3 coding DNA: TGCAGTGCTAGCGGGTTCTATGGCTACACCTTC.

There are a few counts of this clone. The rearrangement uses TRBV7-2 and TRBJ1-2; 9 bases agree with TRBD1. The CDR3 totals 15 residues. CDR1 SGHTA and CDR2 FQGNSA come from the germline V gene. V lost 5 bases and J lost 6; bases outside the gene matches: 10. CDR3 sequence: CASSHRDRVRDGYTF. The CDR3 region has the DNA TGTGCCAGCAGCCACCGGGACAGGGTGAGGGATGGCTACACCTTC.

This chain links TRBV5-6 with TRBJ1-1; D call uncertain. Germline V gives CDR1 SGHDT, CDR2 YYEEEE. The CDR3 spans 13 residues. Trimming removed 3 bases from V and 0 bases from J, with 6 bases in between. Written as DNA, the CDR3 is TGTGCCAGCAGCTCACAGATGAACACTGAAGCTTTCTTT. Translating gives CASSSQMNTEAFF.

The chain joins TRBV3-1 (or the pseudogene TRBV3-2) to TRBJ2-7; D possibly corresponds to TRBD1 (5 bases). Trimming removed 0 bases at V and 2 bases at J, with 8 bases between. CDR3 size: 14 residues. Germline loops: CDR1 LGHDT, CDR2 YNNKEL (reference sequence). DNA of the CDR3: TGTGCCAGCAGCCAAGAAAGGGGCCCCTACGAGCAGTACTTC. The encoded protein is CASSQERGPYEQYF.

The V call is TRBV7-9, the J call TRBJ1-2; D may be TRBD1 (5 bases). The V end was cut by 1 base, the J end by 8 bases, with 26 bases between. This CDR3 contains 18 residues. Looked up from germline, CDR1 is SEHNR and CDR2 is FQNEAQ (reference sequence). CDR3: CASSLVGSGNYNHRGYTF. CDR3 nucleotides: TGTGCCAGCAGCTTAGTGGGATCAGGGAATTACAATCATAGGGGCTACACCTTC.

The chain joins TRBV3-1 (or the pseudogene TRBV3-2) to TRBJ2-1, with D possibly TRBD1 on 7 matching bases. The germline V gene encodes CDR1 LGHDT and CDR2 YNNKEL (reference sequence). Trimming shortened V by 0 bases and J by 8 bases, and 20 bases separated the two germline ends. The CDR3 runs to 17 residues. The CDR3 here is CASSQEGGGSSRHEQFF. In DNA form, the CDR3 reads TGTGCCAGCAGCCAAGAAGGAGGGGGCTCCTCACGTCATGAGCAGTTCTTC.

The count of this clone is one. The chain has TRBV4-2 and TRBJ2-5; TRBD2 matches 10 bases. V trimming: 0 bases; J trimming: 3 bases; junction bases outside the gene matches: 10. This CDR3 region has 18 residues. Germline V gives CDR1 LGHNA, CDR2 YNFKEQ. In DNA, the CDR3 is TGTGCCAGCAGCCAAGAAGGTCCGGGACTAGCGAATAAAGAGACCCAGTACTTC. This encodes CASSQEGPGLANKETQYF.